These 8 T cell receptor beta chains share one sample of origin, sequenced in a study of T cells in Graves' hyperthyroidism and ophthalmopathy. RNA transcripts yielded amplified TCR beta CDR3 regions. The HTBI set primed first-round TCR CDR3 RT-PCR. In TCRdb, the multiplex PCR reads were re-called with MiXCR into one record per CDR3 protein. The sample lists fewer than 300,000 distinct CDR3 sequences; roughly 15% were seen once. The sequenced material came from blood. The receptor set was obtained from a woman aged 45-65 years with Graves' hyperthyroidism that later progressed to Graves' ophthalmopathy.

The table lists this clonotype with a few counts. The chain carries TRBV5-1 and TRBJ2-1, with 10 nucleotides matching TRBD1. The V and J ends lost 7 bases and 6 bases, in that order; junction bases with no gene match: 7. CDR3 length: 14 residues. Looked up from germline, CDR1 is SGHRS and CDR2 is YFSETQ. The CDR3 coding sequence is TGCGCCAGCTATCGACAGGGGGCTGGCAATGAGCAGTTCTTC. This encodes CASYRQGAGNEQFF.

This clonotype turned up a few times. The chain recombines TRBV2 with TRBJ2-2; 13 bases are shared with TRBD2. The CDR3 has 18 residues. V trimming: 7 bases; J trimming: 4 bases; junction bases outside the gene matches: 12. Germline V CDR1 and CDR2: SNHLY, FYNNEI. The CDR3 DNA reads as TGTGCCAGCACCCTACTAGCGGGAGGGGGGGGATTCACCGGGGAGCTGTTTTTT. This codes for CASTLLAGGGGFTGELFF.

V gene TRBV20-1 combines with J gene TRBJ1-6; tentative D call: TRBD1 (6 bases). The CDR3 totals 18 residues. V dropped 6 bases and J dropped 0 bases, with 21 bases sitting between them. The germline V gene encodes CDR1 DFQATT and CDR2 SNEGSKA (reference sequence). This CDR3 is CSAPGTSSPSSYNSPLHF. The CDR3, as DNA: TGCAGTGCCCCCGGGACATCGAGTCCGAGCTCCTATAATTCACCCCTCCACTTT.

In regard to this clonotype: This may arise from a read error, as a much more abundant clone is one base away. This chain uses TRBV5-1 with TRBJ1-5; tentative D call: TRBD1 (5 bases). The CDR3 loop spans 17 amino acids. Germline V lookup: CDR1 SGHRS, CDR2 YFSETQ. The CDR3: CVSSLGTGTIENQPQHF. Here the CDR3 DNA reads TGCGTCAGCAGCTTGGGCACTGGGACGATTGAGAATCAGCCCCAGCATTTT.

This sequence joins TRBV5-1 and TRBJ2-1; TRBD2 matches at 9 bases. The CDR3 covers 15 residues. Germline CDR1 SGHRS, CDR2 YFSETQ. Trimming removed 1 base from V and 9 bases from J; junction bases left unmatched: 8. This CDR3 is CASSLSVAGAREQFF. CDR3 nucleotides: TGCGCCAGCAGCTTGTCGGTAGCGGGAGCTCGTGAGCAGTTCTTC.

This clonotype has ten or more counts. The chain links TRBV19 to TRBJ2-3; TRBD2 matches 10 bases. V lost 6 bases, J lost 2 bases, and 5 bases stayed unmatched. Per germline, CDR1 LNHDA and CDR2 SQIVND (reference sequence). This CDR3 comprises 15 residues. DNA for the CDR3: TGTGCCAGTAGCCCGGGACTAGCGACCACAGATACGCAGTATTTT. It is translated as CASSPGLATTDTQYF.

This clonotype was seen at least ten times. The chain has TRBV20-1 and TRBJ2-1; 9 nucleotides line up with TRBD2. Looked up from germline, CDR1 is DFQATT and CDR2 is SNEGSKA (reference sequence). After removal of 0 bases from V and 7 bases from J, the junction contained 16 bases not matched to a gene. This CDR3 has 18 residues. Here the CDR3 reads CSARDFGYAGGPWNEQFF. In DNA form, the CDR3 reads TGCAGTGCTAGAGACTTCGGGTATGCGGGAGGGCCATGGAATGAGCAGTTCTTC.

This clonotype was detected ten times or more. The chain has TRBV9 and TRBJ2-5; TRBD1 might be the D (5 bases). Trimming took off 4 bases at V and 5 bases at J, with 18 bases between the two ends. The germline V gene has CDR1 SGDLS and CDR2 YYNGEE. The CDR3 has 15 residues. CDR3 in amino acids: CASSQGQGMVETQYF. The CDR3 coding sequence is TGTGCCAGCAGCCAGGGTCAGGGCATGGTGGAGACCCAGTACTTC.